The present entry profiles one T cell receptor (beta chain) with its context. The antigen is not known. The data belong to a study of cytotoxic CD8 clonotypes in ibrutinib-treated CLL. Broader study findings: Contraction or stability on treatment was seen for public clonotypes, which were uncommon. Clonality was higher at ibrutinib response and returned toward baseline at progression.

Using immunoSEQ multiplex PCR, the repertoire was profiled, and TCRdb retains in-frame clones only, with some absent. Altogether roughly 58,000 clones are present, roughly 50% being singletons, with the ten largest covering under 30%. Germline values: CDR1 SGHNT, CDR2 YENEEA. The CDR3 totals 14 residues. V trimming: 5 bases; J trimming: 0 bases; junction bases outside the gene matches: 4. The chain has TRBV11-3 and TRBJ2-7; TRBD1 matches 7 bases. This TCR was sampled from a human donor with chronic lymphocytic leukemia. The sequencing here drew on PBMCs, taken at disease progression, from a patient treated with ibrutinib. The CDR3 coding sequence is TGTGCCAGCAGCCACGACAGGGTCTCCTACGAGCAGTACTTC. Protein: CASSHDRVSYEQYF.